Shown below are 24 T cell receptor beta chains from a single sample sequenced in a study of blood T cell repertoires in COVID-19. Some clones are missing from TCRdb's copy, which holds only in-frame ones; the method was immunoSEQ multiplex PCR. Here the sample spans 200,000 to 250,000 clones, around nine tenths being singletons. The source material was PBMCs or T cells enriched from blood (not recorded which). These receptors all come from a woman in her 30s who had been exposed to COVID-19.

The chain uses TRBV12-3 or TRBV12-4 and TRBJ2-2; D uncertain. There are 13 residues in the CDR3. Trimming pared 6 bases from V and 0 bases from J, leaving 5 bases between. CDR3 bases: TGTGCCAGCAGCAGAACGAACACCGGGGAGCTGTTTTTT. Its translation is CASSRTNTGELFF.

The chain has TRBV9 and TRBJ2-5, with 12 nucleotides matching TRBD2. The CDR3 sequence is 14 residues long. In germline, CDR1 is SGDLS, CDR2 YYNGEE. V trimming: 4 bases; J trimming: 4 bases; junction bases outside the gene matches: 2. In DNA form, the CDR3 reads TGTGCCAGCAGCATGGGACTAGCGGGAGAGACCCAGTACTTC. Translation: CASSMGLAGETQYF.

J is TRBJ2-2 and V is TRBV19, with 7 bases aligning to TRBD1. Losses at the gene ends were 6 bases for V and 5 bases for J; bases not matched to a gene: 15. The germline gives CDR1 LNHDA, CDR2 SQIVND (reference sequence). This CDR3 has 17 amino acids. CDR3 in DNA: TGTGCCAGTAGCCATGGGGGCAGGGGGACCAGAACCGGGGAGCTGTTTTTT. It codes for CASSHGGRGTRTGELFF.

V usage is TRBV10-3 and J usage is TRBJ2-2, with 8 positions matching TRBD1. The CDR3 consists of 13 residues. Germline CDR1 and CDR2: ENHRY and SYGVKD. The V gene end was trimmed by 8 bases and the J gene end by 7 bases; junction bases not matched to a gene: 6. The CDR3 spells CAIGQGGGGELFF. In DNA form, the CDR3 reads TGTGCCATCGGACAGGGCGGTGGCGGGGAGCTGTTTTTT.

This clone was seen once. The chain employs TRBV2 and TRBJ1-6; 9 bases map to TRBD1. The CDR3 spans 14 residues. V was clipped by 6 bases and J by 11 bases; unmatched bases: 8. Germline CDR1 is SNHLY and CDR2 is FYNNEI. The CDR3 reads CASRPGQGSAPLHF. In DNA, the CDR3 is TGTGCCAGCAGACCGGGACAGGGTTCAGCACCCCTCCACTTT. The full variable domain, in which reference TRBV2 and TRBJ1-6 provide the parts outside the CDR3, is EPEVTQTPSHQVTQMGQEVILRCVPISNHLYFYWYRQILGQKVEFLVSFYNNEISEKSEIFDDQFSVERPDGSNFTLKIRSTKLEDSAMYFCASRPGQGSAPLHFGNGTRLTVT.

The CDR3 nucleotides read TGTGCCAGCAGTGGGGGGACAGGGGCTTACAATGAGCAGTTCTTC. It encodes CASSGGTGAYNEQFF. The rearrangement joins TRBV2 to TRBJ2-1, with 10 bases lining up with TRBD1. The CDR3 contains 15 residues. CDR1 SNHLY and CDR2 FYNNEI come from the germline V gene. Trimming at V came to 4 bases and at J to 4 bases, leaving 4 bases not matched to a gene.

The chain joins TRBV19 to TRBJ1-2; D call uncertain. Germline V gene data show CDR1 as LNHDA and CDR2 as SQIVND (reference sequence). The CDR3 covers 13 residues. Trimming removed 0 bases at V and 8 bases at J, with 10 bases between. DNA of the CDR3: TGTGCCAGTAGTATAGATCTGCGGGAAGGCTACACCTTC. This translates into CASSIDLREGYTF.

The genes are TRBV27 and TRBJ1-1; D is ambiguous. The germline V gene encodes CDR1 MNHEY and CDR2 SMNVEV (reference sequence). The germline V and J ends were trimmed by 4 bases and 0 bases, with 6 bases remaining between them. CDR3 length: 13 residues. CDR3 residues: CASSYSLNTEAFF. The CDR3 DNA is TGTGCCAGCAGTTACTCCTTGAACACTGAAGCTTTCTTT.

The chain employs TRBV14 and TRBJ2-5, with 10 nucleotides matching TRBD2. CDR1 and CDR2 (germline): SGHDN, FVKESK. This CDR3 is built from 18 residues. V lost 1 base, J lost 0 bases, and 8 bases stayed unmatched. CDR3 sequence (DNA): TGTGCCAGCAGCCAAGTCCGTATAGCGGGAGGATACCAAGAGACCCAGTACTTC. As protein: CASSQVRIAGGYQETQYF.

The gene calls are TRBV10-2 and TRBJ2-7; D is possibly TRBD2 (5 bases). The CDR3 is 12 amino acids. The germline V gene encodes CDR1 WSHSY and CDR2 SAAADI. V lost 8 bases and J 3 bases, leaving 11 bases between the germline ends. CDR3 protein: CASSGSDYEQYF. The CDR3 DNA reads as TGCGCCAGCTCCGGTAGCGACTACGAGCAGTACTTC.

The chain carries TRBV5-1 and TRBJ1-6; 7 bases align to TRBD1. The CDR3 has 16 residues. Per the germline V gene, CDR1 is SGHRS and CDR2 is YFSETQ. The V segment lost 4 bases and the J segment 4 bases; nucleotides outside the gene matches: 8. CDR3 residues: CASSLNRDRYNSPLHF. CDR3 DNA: TGCGCCAGCAGCCTTAACCGGGACAGATATAATTCACCCCTCCACTTT.

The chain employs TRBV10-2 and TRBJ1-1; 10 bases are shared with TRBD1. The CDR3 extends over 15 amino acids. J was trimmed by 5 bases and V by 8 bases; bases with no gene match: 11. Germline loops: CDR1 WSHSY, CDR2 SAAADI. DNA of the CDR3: TGCGCCAGCGGGGGACAGGGGCATCGGGAAACTGAAGCTTTCTTT. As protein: CASGGQGHRETEAFF.

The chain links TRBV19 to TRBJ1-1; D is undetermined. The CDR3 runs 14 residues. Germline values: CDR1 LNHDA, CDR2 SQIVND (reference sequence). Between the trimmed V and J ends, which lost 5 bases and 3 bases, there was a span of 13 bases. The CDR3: CASSPLGRDTEAFF. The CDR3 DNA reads TGTGCCAGTAGTCCGTTAGGGCGGGACACTGAAGCTTTCTTT.

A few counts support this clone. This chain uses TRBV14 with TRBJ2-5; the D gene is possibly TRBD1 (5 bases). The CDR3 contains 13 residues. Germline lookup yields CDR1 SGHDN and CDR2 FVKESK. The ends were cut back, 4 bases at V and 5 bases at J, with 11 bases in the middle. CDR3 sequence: CASSRQYRETQYF. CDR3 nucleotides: TGTGCCAGCAGCCGACAGTACCGGGAGACCCAGTACTTC. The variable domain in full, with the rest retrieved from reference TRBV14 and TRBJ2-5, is EAGVTQFPSHSVIEKGQTVTLRCDPISGHDNLYWYRRVMGKEIKFLLHFVKESKQDESGMPNNRFLAERTGGTYSTLKVQPAELEDSGVYFCASSRQYRETQYFGPGTRLLVL.

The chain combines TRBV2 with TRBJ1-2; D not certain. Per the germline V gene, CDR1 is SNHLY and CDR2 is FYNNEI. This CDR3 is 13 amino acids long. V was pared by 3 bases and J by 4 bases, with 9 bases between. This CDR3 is CASSDSVLYGYTF. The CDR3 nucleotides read TGTGCCAGCAGTGACAGTGTCCTCTATGGCTACACCTTC.

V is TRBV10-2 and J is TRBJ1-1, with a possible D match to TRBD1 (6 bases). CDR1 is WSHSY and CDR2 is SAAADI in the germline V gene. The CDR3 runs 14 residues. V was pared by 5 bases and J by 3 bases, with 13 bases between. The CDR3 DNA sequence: TGCGCCAGCAGTTTTGGACAGACCCACACTGAAGCTTTCTTT. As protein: CASSFGQTHTEAFF.

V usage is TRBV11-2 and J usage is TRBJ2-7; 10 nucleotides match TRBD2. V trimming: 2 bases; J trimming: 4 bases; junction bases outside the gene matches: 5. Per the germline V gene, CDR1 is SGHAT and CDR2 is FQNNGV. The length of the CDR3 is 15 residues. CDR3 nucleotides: TGTGCCAGCAGCTTACTAGCGGGAGTAGGGTACGAGCAGTACTTC. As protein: CASSLLAGVGYEQYF.

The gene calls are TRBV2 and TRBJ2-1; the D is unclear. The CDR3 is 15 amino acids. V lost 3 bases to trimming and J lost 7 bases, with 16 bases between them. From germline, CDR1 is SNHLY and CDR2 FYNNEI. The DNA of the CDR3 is TGTGCCAGCAGTGACTTCTGGCGACTGAGGAATGAGCAGTTCTTC. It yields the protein CASSDFWRLRNEQFF.

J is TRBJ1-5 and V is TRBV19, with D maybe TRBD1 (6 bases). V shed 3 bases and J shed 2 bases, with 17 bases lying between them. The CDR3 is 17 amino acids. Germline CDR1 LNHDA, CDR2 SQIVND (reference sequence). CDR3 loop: CASSMTQGFWGNQPQHF. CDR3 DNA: TGTGCCAGTAGTATGACTCAGGGGTTTTGGGGCAATCAGCCCCAGCATTTT.

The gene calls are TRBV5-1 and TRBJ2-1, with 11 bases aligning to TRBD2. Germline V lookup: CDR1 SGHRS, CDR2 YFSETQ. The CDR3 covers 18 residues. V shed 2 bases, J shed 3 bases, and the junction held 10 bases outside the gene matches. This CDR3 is CASSLTSGRSFGYNEQFF. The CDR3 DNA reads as TGCGCCAGCAGCTTAACTAGCGGGAGAAGTTTTGGCTACAATGAGCAGTTCTTC.

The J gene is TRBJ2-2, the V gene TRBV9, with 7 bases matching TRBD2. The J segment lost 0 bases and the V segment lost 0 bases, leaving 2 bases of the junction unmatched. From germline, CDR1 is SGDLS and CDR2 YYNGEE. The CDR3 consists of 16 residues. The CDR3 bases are TGTGCCAGCAGCGTAGCGGGGGGTTCGAACACCGGGGAGCTGTTTTTT. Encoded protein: CASSVAGGSNTGELFF.

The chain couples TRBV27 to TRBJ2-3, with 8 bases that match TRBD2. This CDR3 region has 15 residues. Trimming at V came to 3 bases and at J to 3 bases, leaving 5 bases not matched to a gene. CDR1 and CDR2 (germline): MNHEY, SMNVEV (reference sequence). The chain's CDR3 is CASSFRASGTDTQYF. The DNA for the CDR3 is TGTGCCAGCAGTTTTCGGGCTAGCGGGACAGATACGCAGTATTTT.

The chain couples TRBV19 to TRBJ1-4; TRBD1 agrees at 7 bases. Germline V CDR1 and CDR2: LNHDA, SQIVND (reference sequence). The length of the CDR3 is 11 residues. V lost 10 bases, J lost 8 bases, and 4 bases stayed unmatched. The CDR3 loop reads CATRQGEKLFF. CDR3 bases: TGTGCCACCCGACAGGGAGAAAAACTGTTTTTT.

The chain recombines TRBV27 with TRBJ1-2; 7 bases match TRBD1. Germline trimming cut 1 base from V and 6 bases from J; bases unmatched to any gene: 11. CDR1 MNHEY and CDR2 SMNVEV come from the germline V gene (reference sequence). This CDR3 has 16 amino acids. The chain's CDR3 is CASSLYGKQGKHGYTF. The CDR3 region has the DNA TGTGCCAGCAGTTTATACGGGAAACAGGGGAAACATGGCTACACCTTC.